The following is a T cell receptor (beta chain) sequence with its context. Its cognate antigen is unknown. CD4+ T cells from unexposed donors were obtained before the COVID-19 pandemic (2011-2018). After about 11 days of culture, CD4+ T cells were isolated. This specimen comes from a study of CD4 T cells in relation to SARS-CoV-2 and coronaviruses. Overall study: After approximately 10 days of antigen culture, PBMC TCR beta CDR3s were sequenced. The restricting HLA molecule for shared crossreactive spike epitopes was mapped. Study-level points and caveats: The cross-reactivity analysis covered only spike protein, not other viral proteins.

Profiling relied on immunoSEQ multiplex PCR, and the TCRdb table lists in-frame clones only, not all of them. The sample yields over 25,000 clones, about three quarters seen once. The source material was CD4+ T cells from PBMCs, cultured in vitro. This receptor was taken from a human donor in good health.

The CDR3 here is CAWSVVQGQPQHF. Here the CDR3 DNA reads TGTGCCTGGAGTGTCGTTCAAGGCCAGCCCCAGCATTTT. The chain employs TRBV30 and TRBJ1-5; D is unresolved. Germline V gives CDR1 GTSNPN, CDR2 SVGIG (reference sequence). CDR3 length equals 13 residues. V was pared by 0 bases and J by 7 bases, with 10 bases between. Combining the CDR3 with reference TRBV30 and TRBJ1-5 gives the whole variable domain SQTIHQWPATLVQPVGSPLSLECTVEGTSNPNLYWYRQAAGRGLQLLFYSVGIGQISSEVPQNLSASRPQDRQFILSSKKLLLSDSGFYLCAWSVVQGQPQHFGDGTRLSIL.